This passage covers 11 T cell receptor beta chains from one sample sequenced in a study of T cell responses to AZD1222 COVID-19 vaccine. Assay used: immunoSEQ multiplex PCR; TCRdb lists only in-frame clones, some missing. The sample carries about 140,000 clones, less than 95% recorded once. This specimen was peripheral blood, taken 28 days after the second AZD1222 dose. These receptors were collected from an adult who received the AZD1222 COVID-19 vaccine.

The chain carries TRBV28 and TRBJ2-1; D assignment may be TRBD1 or TRBD2 (6 bases each). The CDR3 spans 14 residues. Germline loops: CDR1 MDHEN, CDR2 SYDVKM. V lost 8 bases to trimming and J lost 2 bases, with 13 bases between them. The CDR3 spells CASHGGAAYNEQFF. The CDR3 bases are TGTGCCAGCCACGGGGGCGCGGCCTACAATGAGCAGTTCTTC.

The V gene is TRBV4-1, the J gene TRBJ2-1; 9 bases fit TRBD1. Unmatched junction bases numbered 8, after V lost 2 bases and J lost 9 bases. The germline V gene encodes CDR1 MGHRA and CDR2 YSYEKL. The CDR3 consists of 15 residues. CDR3 nucleotides: TGCGCCAGCAGCCAACTCGGGACAGGGTCGGGTGAGCAGTTCTTC. This encodes CASSQLGTGSGEQFF.

The gene calls are TRBV7-2 and TRBJ2-1; 9 bases align to TRBD2. V was clipped by 0 bases and J by 6 bases; unmatched bases: 6. This CDR3 contains 16 residues. Per germline, CDR1 SGHTA and CDR2 FQGNSA. CDR3 protein: CASSLAGGSGGNEQFF. The CDR3 DNA sequence: TGTGCCAGCAGCTTAGCGGGGGGTAGCGGGGGCAATGAGCAGTTCTTC.

About this clone: This sample also contains other DNA sequences that code for the same CDR3. This chain links TRBV7-9 with TRBJ1-2; D is undetermined. Trimming left V 5 bases short and J 1 base short, with 8 bases between. Germline values: CDR1 SEHNR, CDR2 FQNEAQ (reference sequence). This CDR3 has 13 amino acids. The DNA of the CDR3 is TGTGCCAGCAGCCCGGACGGTAACTATGGCTACACCTTC. Its translation: CASSPDGNYGYTF. Drawing the rest from reference TRBV7-9 and TRBJ1-2, the complete variable domain is DTGVSQNPRHKITKRGQNVTFRCDPISEHNRLYWYRQTLGQGPEFLTYFQNEAQLEKSRLLSDRFSAERPKGSFSTLEIQRTEQGDSAMYLCASSPDGNYGYTFGSGTRLTVV.

The CDR3 protein is CASSFGTNGGYTF. CDR3 coding DNA: TGTGCCAGCAGTTTCGGGACGAATGGTGGCTACACCTTC. The genes are TRBV6-5 and TRBJ1-2, with TRBD1 as a possible D gene (5 bases). The V gene lost 4 bases and the J gene lost 7 bases, with 13 bases spanning the gap. Germline values: CDR1 MNHEY, CDR2 SVGAGI. This CDR3 is 13 amino acids long.

The V call is TRBV27, the J call TRBJ2-7, with D perhaps TRBD2 (7 bases). V dropped 10 bases and J dropped 3 bases, with 22 bases sitting between them. The germline V gene has CDR1 MNHEY and CDR2 SMNVEV (reference sequence). This CDR3 spans 15 amino acids. The CDR3 reads CAIPRLGGVGYEQYF. The CDR3 DNA is TGTGCCATCCCCAGGTTAGGGGGGGTAGGCTACGAGCAGTACTTC.

This sequence joins TRBV11-2 and TRBJ2-3, with 8 positions matching TRBD2. The CDR3 loop spans 17 amino acids. Trimming at V came to 2 bases and at J to 4 bases, leaving 11 bases not matched to a gene. Germline CDR1 and CDR2: SGHAT and FQNNGV. The CDR3 sequence is CASSLIAAGGRADTQYF. DNA of the CDR3: TGTGCCAGCAGCTTAATTGCGGCGGGAGGCCGCGCAGATACGCAGTATTTT. Complete variable domain (other parts from reference TRBV11-2 and TRBJ2-3): EAGVAQSPRYKIIEKRQSVAFWCNPISGHATLYWYQQILGQGPKLLIQFQNNGVVDDSQLPKDRFSAERLKGVDSTLKIQPAKLEDSAVYLCASSLIAAGGRADTQYFGPGTRLTVL.

This chain connects TRBV5-1 to TRBJ2-3, with 8 bases aligning to TRBD1. J gave up 5 bases and V 4 bases, and 6 bases lay outside the gene matches. Germline CDR1 and CDR2: SGHRS and YFSETQ. CDR3 length: 14 residues. The CDR3 DNA reads as TGCGCCAGCAGCGCGGACAGGGAGGAAGATACGCAGTATTTT. This codes for CASSADREEDTQYF.

The chain couples TRBV28 to TRBJ1-5, with 8 bases lining up with TRBD1. CDR1 MDHEN and CDR2 SYDVKM come from the germline V gene. With 6 bases clipped from V and 7 bases from J, the junction kept 11 bases outside the gene matches. The CDR3 is 15 residues long. Here the CDR3 DNA reads TGTGCCAGCAGCACCCGACAGGGGATAAGGCAGCCCCAGCATTTT. Amino acid sequence: CASSTRQGIRQPQHF.

This chain uses TRBV18 with TRBJ2-5; TRBD2 aligns across 8 bases. CDR1 is KGHSH, CDR2 LQKENI, per germline. J lost 7 bases, V lost 4 bases, and 11 bases had no gene match. This CDR3 spans 15 amino acids. The CDR3 DNA reads TGTGCCAGCTCACTGATCGTCGGCGGGGGGCGGACCCAGTACTTC. It encodes CASSLIVGGGRTQYF.

The genes are TRBV6-5 and TRBJ1-6; TRBD1 might be the D (6 bases). The CDR3 is made up of 15 amino acids. CDR1 and CDR2 (germline): MNHEY, SVGAGI. V lost 2 bases to trimming and J lost 8 bases, with 13 bases between them. The CDR3 loop is CASSYGVGQYSPLHF. CDR3 DNA sequence: TGTGCCAGCAGTTACGGGGTAGGACAGTATTCACCCCTCCACTTT.